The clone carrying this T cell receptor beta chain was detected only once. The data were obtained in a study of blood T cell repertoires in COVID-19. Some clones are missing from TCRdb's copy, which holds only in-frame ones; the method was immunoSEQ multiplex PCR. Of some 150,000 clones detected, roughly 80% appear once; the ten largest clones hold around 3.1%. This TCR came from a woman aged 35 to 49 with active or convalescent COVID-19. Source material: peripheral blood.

The DNA of the CDR3 is TGTGCCACCAGTGATCGGACAGGGGGGCCGGCAGATACGCAGTATTTT. Amino acid sequence: CATSDRTGGPADTQYF. This sequence joins TRBV24-1 and TRBJ2-3, with 10 bases aligning to TRBD1. CDR3 length: 16 residues. The V gene's germline CDR1 is KGHDR and CDR2 SFDVKD. The V gene end was trimmed by 3 bases and the J gene end by 4 bases; junction bases not matched to a gene: 6.